What follows describes a single TCR beta chain. TCRdb reprocessed the RT-PCR reads with MiXCR, giving one entry per CDR3 protein. Among 150,000 or so distinct CDR3 sequences listed, approximately 11% were seen once. This sample is drawn from a study of response to subunit inactivated influenza vaccine. Material: non-naive T cells sorted from PBMCs, obtained more than 35 days after vaccination. The clonotype was recovered from a man in his fifties or sixties who received an inactivated influenza vaccine.

The CDR3 region is CASSPTTGLDGYTF. The CDR3 DNA is TGCGCCAGCAGCCCGACGACAGGGCTGGATGGCTACACCTTC. The chain carries TRBV5-1 and TRBJ1-2, with 7 bases fitting TRBD1. The trim removed 4 bases at V and 6 bases at J, leaving 9 bases unmatched. The V gene's germline CDR1 is SGHRS and CDR2 YFSETQ. The CDR3 has 14 amino acids.